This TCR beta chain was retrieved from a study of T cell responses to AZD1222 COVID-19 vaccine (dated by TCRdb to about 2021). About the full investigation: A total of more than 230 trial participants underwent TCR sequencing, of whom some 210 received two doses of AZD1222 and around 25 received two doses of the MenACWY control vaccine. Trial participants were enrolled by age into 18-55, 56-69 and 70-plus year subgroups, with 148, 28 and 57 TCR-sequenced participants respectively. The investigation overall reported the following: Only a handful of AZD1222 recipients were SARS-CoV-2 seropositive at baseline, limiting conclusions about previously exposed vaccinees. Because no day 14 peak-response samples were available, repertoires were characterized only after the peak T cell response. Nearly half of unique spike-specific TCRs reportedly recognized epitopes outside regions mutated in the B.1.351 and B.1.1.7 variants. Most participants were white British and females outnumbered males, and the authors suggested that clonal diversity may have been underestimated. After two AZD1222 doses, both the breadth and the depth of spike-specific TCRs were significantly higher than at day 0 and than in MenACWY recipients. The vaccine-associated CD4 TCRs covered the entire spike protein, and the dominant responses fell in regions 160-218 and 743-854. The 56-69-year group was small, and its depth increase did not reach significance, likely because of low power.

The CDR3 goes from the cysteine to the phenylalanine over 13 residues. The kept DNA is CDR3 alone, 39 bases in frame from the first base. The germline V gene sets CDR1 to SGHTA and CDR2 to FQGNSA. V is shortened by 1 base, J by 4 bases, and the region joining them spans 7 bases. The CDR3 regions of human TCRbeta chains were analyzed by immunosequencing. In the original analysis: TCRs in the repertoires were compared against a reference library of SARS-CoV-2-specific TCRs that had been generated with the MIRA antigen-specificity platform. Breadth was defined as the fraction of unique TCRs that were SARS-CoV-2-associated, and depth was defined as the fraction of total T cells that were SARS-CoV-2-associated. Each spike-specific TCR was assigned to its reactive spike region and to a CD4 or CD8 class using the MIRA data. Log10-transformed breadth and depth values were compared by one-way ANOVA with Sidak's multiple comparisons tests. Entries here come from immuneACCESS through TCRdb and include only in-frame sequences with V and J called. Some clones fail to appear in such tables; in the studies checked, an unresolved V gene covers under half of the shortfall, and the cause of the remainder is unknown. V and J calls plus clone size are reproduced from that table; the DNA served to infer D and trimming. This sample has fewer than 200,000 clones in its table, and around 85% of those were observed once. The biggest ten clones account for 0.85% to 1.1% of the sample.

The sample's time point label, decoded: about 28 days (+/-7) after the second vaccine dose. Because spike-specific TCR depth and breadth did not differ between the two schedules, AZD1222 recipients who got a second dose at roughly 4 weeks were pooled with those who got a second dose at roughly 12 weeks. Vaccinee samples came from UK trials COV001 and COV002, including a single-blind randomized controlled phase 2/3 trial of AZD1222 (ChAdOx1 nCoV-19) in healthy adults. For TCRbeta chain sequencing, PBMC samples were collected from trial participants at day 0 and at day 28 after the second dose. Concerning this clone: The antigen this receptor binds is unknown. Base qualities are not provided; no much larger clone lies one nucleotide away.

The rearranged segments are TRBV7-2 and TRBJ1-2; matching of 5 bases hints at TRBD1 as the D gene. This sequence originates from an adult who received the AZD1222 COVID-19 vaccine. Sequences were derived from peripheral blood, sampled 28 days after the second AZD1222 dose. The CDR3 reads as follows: CASSLDDSYGYTF. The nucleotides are TGTGCCAGCAGCTTAGACGACAGCTATGGCTACACCTTC.